This T cell receptor beta chain was retrieved from a study of blood T cells in healthy people across ages. Trimming cost V 4 bases and J 5 bases; bases outside gene matches: 5. The CDR3 loop spans 13 amino acids. Germline V gene sequence: CDR1 LGHNA, CDR2 YSLEER. Sample-barcoded 5' priming and a J-beta primer mix drove a second PCR of about 6 to 12 cycles. TCRdb recomputed calls from the 5' RACE reads with MiXCR, one row per CDR3 protein. Of approximately 900,000 distinct CDR3 sequences in the sample, around 48% were seen once. The chain is built from TRBV4-3 and TRBJ2-7; 7 nucleotides line up with TRBD1. The sequenced material came from blood. This clonotype originated in a young man in good health. The CDR3 sequence is CASSRGQVDEQYF. The CDR3 DNA is TGCGCCAGCAGCCGCGGACAGGTAGACGAGCAGTACTTC.